The TCR beta chain described here comes from a study of cytomegalovirus exposure and HLA in healthy donors. Overall study results and limits: Most observed TCR sequences were rare, whereas some public TCRs were detected in many donors.

V was cut by 3 bases and J by 2 bases, with 20 bases left in between. The germline gives CDR1 SNHLY, CDR2 FYNNEI. The CDR3 extends over 17 amino acids. This table comes from immunoSEQ multiplex PCR, and its TCRdb copy is limited to in-frame clones, with some not included. The repertoire holds 200,000 to 300,000 clones, with about nine tenths as singletons. In the case of this clone: Its antigen is still unknown.

Specimen: PBMCs. The chain joins TRBV2 to TRBJ2-7; D might be TRBD1 (5 bases). The TCR comes from a woman aged 25 to 39 in good health and CMV-seronegative. CDR3 DNA sequence: TGTGCCAGCAGTGAGCCAACAGGTCACCTTCCACCCTACGAGCAGTACTTC. Translating it yields CASSEPTGHLPPYEQYF.